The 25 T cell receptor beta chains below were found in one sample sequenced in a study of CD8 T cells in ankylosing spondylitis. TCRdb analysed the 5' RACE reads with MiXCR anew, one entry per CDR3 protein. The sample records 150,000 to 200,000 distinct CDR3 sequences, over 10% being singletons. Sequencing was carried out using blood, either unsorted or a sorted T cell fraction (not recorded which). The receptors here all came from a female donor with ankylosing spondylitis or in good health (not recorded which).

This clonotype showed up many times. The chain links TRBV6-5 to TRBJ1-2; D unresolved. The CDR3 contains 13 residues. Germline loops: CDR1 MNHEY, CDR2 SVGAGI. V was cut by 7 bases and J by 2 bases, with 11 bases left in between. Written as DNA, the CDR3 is TGTGCCAGCATACTCGAGGGAAACTATGGCTACACCTTC. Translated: CASILEGNYGYTF.

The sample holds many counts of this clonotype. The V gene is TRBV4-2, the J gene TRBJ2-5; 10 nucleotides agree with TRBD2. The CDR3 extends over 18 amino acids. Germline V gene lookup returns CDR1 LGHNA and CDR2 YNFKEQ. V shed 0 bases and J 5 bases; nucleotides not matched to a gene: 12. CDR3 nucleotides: TGTGCCAGCAGCCAAGAAAGCGTAACTAGCGGGACTGGGGAGACCCAGTACTTC. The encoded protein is CASSQESVTSGTGETQYF.

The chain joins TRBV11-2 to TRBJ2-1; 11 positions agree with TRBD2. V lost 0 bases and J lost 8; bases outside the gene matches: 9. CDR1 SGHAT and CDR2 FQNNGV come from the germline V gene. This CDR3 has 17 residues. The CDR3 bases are TGTGCCAGCAGCTTAGATTTGGCTAGCGGGAGGTTCTATGAGCAGTTCTTC. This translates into CASSLDLASGRFYEQFF.

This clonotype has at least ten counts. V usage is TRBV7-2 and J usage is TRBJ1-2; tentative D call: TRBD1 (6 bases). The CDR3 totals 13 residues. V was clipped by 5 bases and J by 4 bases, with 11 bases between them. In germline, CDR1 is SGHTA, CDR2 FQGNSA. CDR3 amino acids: CASSVGQSYGYTF. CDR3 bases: TGTGCCAGCAGCGTCGGACAGTCCTATGGCTACACCTTC.

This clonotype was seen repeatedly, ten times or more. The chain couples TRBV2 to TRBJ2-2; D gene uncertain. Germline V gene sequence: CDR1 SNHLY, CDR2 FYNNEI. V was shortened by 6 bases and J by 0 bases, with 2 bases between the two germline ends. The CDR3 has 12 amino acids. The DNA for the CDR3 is TGTGCCAGCAGACCGAACACCGGGGAGCTGTTTTTT. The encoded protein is CASRPNTGELFF. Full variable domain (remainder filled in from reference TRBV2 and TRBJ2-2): EPEVTQTPSHQVTQMGQEVILRCVPISNHLYFYWYRQILGQKVEFLVSFYNNEISEKSEIFDDQFSVERPDGSNFTLKIRSTKLEDSAMYFCASRPNTGELFFGEGSRLTVL.

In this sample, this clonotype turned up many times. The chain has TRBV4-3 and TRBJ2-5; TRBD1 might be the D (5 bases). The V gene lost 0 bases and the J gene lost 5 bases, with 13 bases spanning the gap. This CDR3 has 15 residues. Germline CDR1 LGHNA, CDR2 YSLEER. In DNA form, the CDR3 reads TGCGCCAGCAGCCAAGATCTTCTCCAGGGTGAGACCCAGTACTTC. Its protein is CASSQDLLQGETQYF.

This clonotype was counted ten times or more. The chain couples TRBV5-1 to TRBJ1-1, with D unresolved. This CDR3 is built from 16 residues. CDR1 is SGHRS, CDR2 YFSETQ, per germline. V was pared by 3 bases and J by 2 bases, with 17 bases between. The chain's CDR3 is CASSSASGGTNTEAFF. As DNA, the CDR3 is TGCGCCAGCAGCTCAGCTTCAGGTGGAACCAACACTGAAGCTTTCTTT.

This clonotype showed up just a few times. The CDR3: CASSPRMRDSSQETQYF. The CDR3 DNA is TGTGCCAGCAGCCCAAGGATGAGGGATTCATCCCAAGAGACCCAGTACTTC. The V call is TRBV7-9, the J call TRBJ2-5, with D maybe TRBD2 (5 bases). The CDR3 covers 17 residues. Germline lookup yields CDR1 SEHNR and CDR2 FQNEAQ (reference sequence). V was trimmed by 5 bases and J by 1 base, leaving 20 bases between them.

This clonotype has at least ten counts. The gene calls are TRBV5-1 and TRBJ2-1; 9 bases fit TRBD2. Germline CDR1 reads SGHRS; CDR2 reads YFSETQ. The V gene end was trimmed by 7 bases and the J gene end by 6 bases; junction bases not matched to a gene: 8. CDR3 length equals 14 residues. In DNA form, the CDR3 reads TGCGCCAGCGGTCCGGGACTAGCCGCCAATGAGCAGTTCTTC. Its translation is CASGPGLAANEQFF.

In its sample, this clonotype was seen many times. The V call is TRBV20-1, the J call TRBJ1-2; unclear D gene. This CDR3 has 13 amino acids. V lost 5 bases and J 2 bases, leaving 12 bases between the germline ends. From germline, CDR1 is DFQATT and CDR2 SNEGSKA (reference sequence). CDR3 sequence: CSARGGSNYGYTF. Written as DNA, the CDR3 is TGCAGTGCTCGGGGAGGCTCCAACTATGGCTACACCTTC.

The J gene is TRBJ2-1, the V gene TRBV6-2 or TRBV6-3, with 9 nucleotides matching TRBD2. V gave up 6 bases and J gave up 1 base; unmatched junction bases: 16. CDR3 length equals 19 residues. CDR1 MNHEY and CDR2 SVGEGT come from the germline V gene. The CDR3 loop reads CASSRIRQGLAGSYNEQFF. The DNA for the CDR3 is TGTGCCAGCAGCAGAATTCGACAGGGCCTAGCGGGGTCCTACAATGAGCAGTTCTTC.

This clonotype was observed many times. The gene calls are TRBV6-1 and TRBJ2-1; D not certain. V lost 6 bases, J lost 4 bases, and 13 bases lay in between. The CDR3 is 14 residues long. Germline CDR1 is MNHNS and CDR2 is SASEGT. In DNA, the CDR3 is TGTGCCAGCAGAGACCGCGCCCTTTACAATGAGCAGTTCTTC. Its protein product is CASRDRALYNEQFF.

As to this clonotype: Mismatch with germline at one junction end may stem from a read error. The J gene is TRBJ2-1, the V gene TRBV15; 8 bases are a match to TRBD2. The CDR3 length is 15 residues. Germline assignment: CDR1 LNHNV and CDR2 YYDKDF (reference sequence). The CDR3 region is CAASREVAGTNEQFF. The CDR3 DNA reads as TGTGCCGCCAGCAGAGAAGTAGCGGGAACGAATGAGCAGTTCTTC.

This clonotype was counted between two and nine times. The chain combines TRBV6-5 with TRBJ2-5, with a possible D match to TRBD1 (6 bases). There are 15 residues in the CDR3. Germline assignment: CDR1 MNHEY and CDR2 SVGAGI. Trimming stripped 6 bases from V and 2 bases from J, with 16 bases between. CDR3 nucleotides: TGTGCCAGCAGCTACCTGGACAGAATGCAAGAGACCCAGTACTTC. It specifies CASSYLDRMQETQYF.

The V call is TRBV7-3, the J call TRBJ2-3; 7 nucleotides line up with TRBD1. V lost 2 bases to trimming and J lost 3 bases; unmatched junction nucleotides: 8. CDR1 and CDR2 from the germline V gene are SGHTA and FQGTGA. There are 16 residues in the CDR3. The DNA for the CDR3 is TGTGCCAGCAGCTTACGTGGCAGGGGGAGAACAGATACGCAGTATTTT. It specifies CASSLRGRGRTDTQYF.

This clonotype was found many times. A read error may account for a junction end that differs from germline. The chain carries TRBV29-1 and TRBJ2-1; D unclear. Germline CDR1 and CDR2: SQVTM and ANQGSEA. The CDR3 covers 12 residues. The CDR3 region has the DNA TGCAGCCTTGAAGAGGCAGACAATGAGCAGTTCTTC. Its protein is CSLEEADNEQFF.

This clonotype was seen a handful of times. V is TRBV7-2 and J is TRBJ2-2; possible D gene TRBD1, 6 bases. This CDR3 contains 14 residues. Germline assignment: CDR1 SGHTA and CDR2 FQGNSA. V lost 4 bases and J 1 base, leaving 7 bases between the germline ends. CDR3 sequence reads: CASSSDRNTGELFF. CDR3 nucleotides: TGTGCCAGCAGCTCGGACAGGAACACCGGGGAGCTGTTTTTT.

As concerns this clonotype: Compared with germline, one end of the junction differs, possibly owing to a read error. CDR3 residues: CASSLDRSYGHTF. CDR3 DNA: TGTGCCAGCAGTTTAGACAGGAGCTATGGCCACACCTTC. The J gene is TRBJ1-2, the V gene TRBV12-3 or TRBV12-4, with D possibly TRBD1 on 5 matching bases. CDR3 length equals 13 residues.

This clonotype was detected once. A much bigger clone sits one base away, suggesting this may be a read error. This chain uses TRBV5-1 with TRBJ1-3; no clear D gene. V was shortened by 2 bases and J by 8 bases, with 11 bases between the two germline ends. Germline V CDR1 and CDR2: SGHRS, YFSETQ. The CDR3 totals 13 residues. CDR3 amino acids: CASSLNGGHTIYF. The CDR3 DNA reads TGCGCCAGCAGCTTAAATGGAGGACACACCATATATTTT.

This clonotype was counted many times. CDR3 DNA: TGTGCCAGCAGTGAGGAGGGGGCAAAGAACACTGAAGCTTTCTTT. Its translation is CASSEEGAKNTEAFF. The chain employs TRBV2 and TRBJ1-1, with TRBD1 matching 7 bases. Germline trimming cut 3 bases from V and 1 base from J; bases unmatched to any gene: 5. This CDR3 has 15 residues. Per germline, CDR1 SNHLY and CDR2 FYNNEI.

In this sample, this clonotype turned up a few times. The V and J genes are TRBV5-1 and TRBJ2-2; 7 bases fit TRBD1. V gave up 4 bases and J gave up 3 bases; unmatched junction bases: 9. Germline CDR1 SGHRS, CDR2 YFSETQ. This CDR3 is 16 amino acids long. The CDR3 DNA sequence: TGCGCCAGCAGCCGTGTGAGGGGGCTGGACACCGGGGAGCTGTTTTTT. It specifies CASSRVRGLDTGELFF.

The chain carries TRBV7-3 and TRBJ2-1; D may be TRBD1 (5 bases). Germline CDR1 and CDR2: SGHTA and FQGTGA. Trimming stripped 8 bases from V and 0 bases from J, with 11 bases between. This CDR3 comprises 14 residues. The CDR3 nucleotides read TGTGCCAGCGGCTCGCAGGGCTCCTACAATGAGCAGTTCTTC. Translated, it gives CASGSQGSYNEQFF.

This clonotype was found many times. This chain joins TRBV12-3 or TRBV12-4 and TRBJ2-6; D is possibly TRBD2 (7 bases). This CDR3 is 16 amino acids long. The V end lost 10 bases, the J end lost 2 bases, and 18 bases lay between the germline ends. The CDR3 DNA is TGTGCCACCTTTTCGTCGGGGGGCACTGGGGCCAACGTCCTGACTTTC. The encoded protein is CATFSSGGTGANVLTF.

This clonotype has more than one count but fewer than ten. Here the CDR3 DNA reads TGTGCCAGCAGCCCTACAGGTTCCTATGGCTACACCTTC. Amino acids: CASSPTGSYGYTF. The J gene is TRBJ1-2, the V gene TRBV27; D is possibly TRBD1 (5 bases). Germline assignment: CDR1 MNHEY and CDR2 SMNVEV (reference sequence). This CDR3 contains 13 residues. V was trimmed by 6 bases and J by 4 bases, leaving 12 bases between them.

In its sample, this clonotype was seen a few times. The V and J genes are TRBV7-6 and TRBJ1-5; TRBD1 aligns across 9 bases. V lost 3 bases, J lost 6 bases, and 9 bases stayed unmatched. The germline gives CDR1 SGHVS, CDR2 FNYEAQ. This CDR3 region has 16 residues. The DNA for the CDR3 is TGTGCCAGCAGCTTTGGGACAGGGCCGGGGGGTCAGCCCCAGCATTTT. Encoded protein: CASSFGTGPGGQPQHF.